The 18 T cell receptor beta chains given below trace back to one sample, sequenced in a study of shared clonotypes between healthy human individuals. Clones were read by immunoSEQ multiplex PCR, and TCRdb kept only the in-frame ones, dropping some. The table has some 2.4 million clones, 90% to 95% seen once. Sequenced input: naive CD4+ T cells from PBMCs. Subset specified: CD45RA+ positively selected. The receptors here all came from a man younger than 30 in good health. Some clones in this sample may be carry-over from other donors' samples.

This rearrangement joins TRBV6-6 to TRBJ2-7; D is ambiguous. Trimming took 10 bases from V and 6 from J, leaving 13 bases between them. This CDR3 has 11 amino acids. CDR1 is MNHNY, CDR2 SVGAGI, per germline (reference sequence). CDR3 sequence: CATPSLSEQYF. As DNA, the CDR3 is TGTGCCACTCCCTCCTTGAGCGAGCAGTACTTC.

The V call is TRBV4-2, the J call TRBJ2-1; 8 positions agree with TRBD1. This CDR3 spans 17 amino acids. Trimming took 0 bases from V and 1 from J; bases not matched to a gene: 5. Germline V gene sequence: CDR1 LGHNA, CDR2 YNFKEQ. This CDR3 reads CASSQDRQGASYNEQFF. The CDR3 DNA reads TGTGCCAGCAGCCAAGACCGGCAGGGGGCTTCCTACAATGAGCAGTTCTTC.

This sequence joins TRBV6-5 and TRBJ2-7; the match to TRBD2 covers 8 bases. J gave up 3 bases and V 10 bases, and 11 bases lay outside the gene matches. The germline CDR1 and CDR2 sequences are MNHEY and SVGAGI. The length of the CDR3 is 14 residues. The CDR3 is CATSSQREFYEQYF. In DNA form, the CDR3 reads TGTGCCACCTCCTCCCAGCGGGAGTTCTACGAGCAGTACTTC.

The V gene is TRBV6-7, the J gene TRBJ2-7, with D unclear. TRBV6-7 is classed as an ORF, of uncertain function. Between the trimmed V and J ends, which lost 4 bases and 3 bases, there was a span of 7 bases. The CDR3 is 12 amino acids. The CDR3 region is CASSLHGYEQYF. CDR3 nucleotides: TGTGCCAGCAGTTTACATGGCTACGAGCAGTACTTC.

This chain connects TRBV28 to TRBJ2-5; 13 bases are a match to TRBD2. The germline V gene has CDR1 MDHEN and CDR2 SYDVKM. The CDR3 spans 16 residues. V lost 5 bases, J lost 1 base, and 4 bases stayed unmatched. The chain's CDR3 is CASSEGTSGVQETQYF. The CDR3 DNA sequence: TGTGCCAGCAGTGAAGGGACTAGCGGGGTCCAAGAGACCCAGTACTTC. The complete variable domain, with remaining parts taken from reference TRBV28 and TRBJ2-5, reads DVKVTQSSRYLVKRTGEKVFLECVQDMDHENMFWYRQDPGLGLRLIYFSYDVKMKEKGDIPEGYSVSREKKERFSLILESASTNQTSMYLCASSEGTSGVQETQYFGPGTRLLVL.

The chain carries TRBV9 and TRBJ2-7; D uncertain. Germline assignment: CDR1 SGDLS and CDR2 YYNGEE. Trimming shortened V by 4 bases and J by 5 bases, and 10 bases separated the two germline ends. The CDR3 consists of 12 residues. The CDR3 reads CASSPQENEQYF. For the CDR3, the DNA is TGTGCCAGCAGCCCCCAGGAGAACGAGCAGTACTTC.

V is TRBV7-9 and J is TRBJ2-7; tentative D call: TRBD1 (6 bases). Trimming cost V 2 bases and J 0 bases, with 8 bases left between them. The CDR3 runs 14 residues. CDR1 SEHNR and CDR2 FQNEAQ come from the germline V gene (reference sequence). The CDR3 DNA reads TGTGCCAGCAGCTTATTGGACAGCTCCTACGAGCAGTACTTC. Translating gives CASSLLDSSYEQYF.

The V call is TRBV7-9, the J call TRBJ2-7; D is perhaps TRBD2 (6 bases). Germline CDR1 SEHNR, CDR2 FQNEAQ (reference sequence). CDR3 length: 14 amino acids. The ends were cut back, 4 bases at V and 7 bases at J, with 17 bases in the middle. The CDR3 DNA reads TGTGCCAGCAGCTCTAGGGACTGGACTGTGGAGCAGTACTTC. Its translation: CASSSRDWTVEQYF.

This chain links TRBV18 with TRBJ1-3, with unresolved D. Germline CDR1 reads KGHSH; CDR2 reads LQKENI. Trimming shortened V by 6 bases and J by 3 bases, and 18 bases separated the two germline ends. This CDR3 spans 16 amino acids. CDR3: CASSQEVGRFGNTIYF. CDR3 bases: TGTGCCAGCTCGCAAGAAGTGGGCAGGTTTGGAAACACCATATATTTT.

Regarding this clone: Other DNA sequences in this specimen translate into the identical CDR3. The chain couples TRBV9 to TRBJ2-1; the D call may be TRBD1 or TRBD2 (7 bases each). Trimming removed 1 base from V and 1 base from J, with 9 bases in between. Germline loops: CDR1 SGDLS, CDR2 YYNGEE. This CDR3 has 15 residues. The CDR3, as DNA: TGTGCCAGCAGCGTACAGGGGGGGTCCTACAATGAGCAGTTCTTC. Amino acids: CASSVQGGSYNEQFF. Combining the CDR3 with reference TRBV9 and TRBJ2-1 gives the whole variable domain DSGVTQTPKHLITATGQRVTLRCSPRSGDLSVYWYQQSLDQGLQFLIQYYNGEERAKGNILERFSAQQFPDLHSELNLSSLELGDSALYFCASSVQGGSYNEQFFGPGTRLTVL.

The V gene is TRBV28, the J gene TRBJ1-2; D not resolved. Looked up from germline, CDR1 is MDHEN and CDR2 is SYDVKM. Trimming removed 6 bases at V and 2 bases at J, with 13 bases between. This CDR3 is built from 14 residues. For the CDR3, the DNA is TGTGCCAGCAGGGATCTCGGAAACAACTATGGCTACACCTTC. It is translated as CASRDLGNNYGYTF.

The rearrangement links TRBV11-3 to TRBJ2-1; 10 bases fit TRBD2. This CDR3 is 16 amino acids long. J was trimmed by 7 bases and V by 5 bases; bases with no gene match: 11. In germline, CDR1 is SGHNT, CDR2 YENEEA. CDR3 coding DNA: TGTGCCAGCAGCGTCTCGAGCGGGAGGGCCGCGAATGAGCAGTTCTTC. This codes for CASSVSSGRAANEQFF.

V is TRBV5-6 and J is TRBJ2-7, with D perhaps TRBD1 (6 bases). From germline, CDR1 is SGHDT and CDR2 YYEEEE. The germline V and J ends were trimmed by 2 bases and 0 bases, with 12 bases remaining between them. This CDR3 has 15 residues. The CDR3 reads CASSLTDSSSYEQYF. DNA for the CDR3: TGTGCCAGCAGCTTAACGGACAGTAGCTCCTACGAGCAGTACTTC.

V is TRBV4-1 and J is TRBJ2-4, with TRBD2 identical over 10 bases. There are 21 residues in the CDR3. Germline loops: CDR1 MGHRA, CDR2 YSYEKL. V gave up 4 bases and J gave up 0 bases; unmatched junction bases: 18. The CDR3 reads CASSPFASGSQLLRAKNIQYF. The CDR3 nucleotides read TGCGCCAGCAGCCCATTTGCTAGCGGGAGTCAATTACTTAGAGCCAAAAACATTCAGTACTTC.

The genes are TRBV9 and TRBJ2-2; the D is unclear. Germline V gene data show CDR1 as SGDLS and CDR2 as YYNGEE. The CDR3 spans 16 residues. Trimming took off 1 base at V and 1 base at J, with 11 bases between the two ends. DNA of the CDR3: TGTGCCAGCAGCGTACTTTGGAGCCTGAACACCGGGGAGCTGTTTTTT. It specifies CASSVLWSLNTGELFF.

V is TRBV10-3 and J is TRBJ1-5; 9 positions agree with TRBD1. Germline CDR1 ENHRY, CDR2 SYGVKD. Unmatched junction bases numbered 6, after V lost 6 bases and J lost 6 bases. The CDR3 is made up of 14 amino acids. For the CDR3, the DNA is TGTGCCATCAGGGGACAGGGTGAGGGTCAGCCCCAGCATTTT. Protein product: CAIRGQGEGQPQHF.

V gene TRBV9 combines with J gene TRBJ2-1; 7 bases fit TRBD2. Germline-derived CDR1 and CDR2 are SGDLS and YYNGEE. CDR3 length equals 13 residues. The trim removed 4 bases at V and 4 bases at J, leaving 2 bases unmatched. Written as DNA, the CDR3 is TGTGCCAGCAGCACAGCGGGATACAATGAGCAGTTCTTC. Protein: CASSTAGYNEQFF.

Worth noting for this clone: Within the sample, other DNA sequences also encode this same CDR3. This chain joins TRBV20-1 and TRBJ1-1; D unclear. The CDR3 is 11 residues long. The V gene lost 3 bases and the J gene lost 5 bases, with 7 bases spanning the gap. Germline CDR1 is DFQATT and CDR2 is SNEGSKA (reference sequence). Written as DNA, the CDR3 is TGCAGTGCTAGCCCCGGGACTGAAGCTTTCTTT. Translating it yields CSASPGTEAFF.